This T cell receptor beta chain was captured in a study of type 1 and type 2 diabetes patients. Study context: Sequencing for the whole study yielded under 20 million paired-end reads.

Unmatched junction bases numbered 3, after V lost 5 bases and J lost 5 bases. The V gene's germline CDR1 is MDHEN and CDR2 SYDVKM. The CDR3 runs to 13 residues. The study's findings and limits: Unmatched age and gender across groups might bias interpretation. Between type 2 diabetes and control samples, V and J usage averaged approximately 0.97 correlation. Both CD4+ and CD8+ type 2 diabetes repertoires showed significantly higher diversity than type 1.

This clonotype was detected once. Its specificity is unknown. The PCR template was genomic DNA. The TCR beta CDR3 region was amplified using 30 forward and 13 reverse primers. TCRdb processed the multiplex PCR reads anew with MiXCR; each CDR3 protein has one entry. The data contain fewer than 350,000 distinct CDR3 sequences, more than 45% of them singletons. This clonotype originated in a man between 18 and 29 years old with type 2 diabetes. The specimen sequenced was peripheral blood mononuclear cells (PBMCs). The gene calls are TRBV28 and TRBJ1-2; TRBD1 agrees at 9 bases. CDR3 in amino acids: CASSEQGAYGYTF. DNA of the CDR3: TGTGCCAGCAGTGAACAGGGGGCTTATGGCTACACCTTC.